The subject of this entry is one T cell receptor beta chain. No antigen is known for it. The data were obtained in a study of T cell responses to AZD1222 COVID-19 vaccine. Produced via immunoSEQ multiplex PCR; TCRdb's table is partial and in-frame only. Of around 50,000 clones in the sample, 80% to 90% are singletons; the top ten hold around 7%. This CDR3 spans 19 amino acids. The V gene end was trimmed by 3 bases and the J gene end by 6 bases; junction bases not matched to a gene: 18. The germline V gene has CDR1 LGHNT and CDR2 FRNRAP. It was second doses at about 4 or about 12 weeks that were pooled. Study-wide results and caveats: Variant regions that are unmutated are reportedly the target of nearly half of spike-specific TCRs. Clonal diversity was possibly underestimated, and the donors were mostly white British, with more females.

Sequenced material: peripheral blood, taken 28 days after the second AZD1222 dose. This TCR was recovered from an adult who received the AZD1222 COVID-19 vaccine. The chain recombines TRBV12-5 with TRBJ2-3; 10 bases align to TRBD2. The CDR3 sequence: CASGLVLAGVRSLTDTQYF. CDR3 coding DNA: TGTGCTAGTGGTTTAGTGCTAGCGGGAGTCCGCAGCCTCACGGATACGCAGTATTTT.